A single sample is the source of the 5 T cell receptor beta chains below, sequenced in a study of OX40 agonist ivuxolimab in advanced cancers. The assay was immunoSEQ multiplex PCR, and TCRdb's table has in-frame clones only and misses some. The sample shows under 50,000 clones, 70% to 90% of them seen only once. The sequencing here drew on CD4+ or CD8+ T cells sorted from blood, taken in a trial of the OX40 agonist ivuxolimab. The receptors were gathered from an adult with an advanced solid tumor such as melanoma, head and neck, liver or kidney cancer.

CDR3 protein: CASSGDRAKTTDTQYF. For the CDR3, the DNA is TGTGCCAGCAGTGGGGACAGGGCGAAAACGACAGATACGCAGTATTTT. This chain links TRBV2 with TRBJ2-3, with 9 bases that match TRBD1. The CDR3 is 16 amino acids. Germline V gene data show CDR1 as SNHLY and CDR2 as FYNNEI. Trimming cost V 4 bases and J 3 bases; bases outside gene matches: 8.

This clone occurred once. The CDR3 sequence: CASSLAATISGNTIYF. CDR3 coding DNA: TGTGCCAGCAGTTTAGCCGCCACGATCTCTGGAAACACCATATATTTT. This chain links TRBV28 with TRBJ1-3; no clear D. The CDR3 consists of 16 residues. V was cut by 2 bases and J by 0 bases, with 11 bases left in between. Germline V gene data show CDR1 as MDHEN and CDR2 as SYDVKM.

V and J are TRBV9 and TRBJ2-1; the match to TRBD2 covers 12 bases. The germline gives CDR1 SGDLS, CDR2 YYNGEE. V shed 3 bases, J shed 9 bases, and the junction held 7 bases outside the gene matches. The CDR3 sequence is 15 residues long. CDR3 residues: CASSESSGREGEQFF. The CDR3 coding sequence is TGTGCCAGCAGCGAGTCTAGCGGGAGGGAAGGTGAGCAGTTCTTC.

The chain uses TRBV4-3 and TRBJ2-7, with no clear D. From germline, CDR1 is LGHNA and CDR2 YSLEER. This CDR3 spans 12 amino acids. V was pared by 3 bases and J by 5 bases, with 8 bases between. The CDR3 loop reads CASSQTGHEQYF. Written as DNA, the CDR3 is TGCGCCAGCAGCCAGACTGGACACGAGCAGTACTTC.

The chain couples TRBV9 to TRBJ1-1; TRBD1 might be the D (6 bases). CDR3 length: 14 amino acids. V was trimmed by 0 bases and J by 4 bases, leaving 10 bases between them. Germline assignment: CDR1 SGDLS and CDR2 YYNGEE. The CDR3: CASSVGEGGTEAFF. The CDR3 DNA reads as TGTGCCAGCAGCGTAGGGGAAGGGGGCACTGAAGCTTTCTTT.